This T cell receptor beta chain comes out of a study of blood T cells in healthy people across ages. V gave up 4 bases and J gave up 4 bases, with 7 bases separating them. The germline V gene encodes CDR1 MDHEN and CDR2 SYDVKM. CDR3 length equals 12 residues. Drawn from each donor were approximately 9.2 milliliters of peripheral blood. Primers used in a second PCR of roughly 7 to 12 cycles were a sample-barcoded 5' primer and a J-beta primer mix. TCRdb re-derived calls from the 5' RACE reads in MiXCR, one entry per CDR3 protein. This table has approximately 850,000 distinct CDR3 sequences, over 45% appearing once.

V is TRBV28 and J is TRBJ1-1; D is unresolved. The material sequenced was blood. The source is a man aged 25 to 40 in good health. The chain's CDR3 is CASSSAATEAFF. The CDR3 DNA is TGTGCCAGCAGTTCAGCGGCCACTGAAGCTTTCTTT.